The sequence of this TCR beta chain was determined in a study of T-cell memory formation after mild COVID-19. Only a few counts were recorded for this clonotype. TCRdb passed the 5' RACE reads through MiXCR, listing each CDR3 protein once. The table lists 250,000 to 350,000 distinct CDR3 sequences, approximately 19% of them singletons. Trimming shortened V by 0 bases and J by 1 base, and 7 bases separated the two germline ends. Germline V gene lookup returns CDR1 LNHNV and CDR2 YYDKDF (reference sequence). The CDR3 is 15 amino acids. The TCR comes from a man aged 18 to 29 who had mild COVID-19 (a few samples of this study predate the infection). Cell type and time point are not known. The genes are TRBV15 and TRBJ1-3; possibly TRBD1 for D (5 bases). Sequenced material: PBMCs or a T cell subset sorted from them (not recorded which). CDR3 DNA sequence: TGTGCCACCAGCAGAGACAAGGGGTCTGGAAACACCATATATTTT. This gives the protein CATSRDKGSGNTIYF. Full variable domain (rest looked up from reference TRBV15 and TRBJ1-3): DAMVIQNPRYQVTQFGKPVTLSCSQTLNHNVMYWYQQKSSQAPKLLFHYYDKDFNNEADTPDNFQSRRPNTSFCFLDIRSPGLGDTAMYLCATSRDKGSGNTIYFGEGSWLTVV.